Presented here are 25 T cell receptor beta chains from one specimen sequenced in a study of metastatic and nonmetastatic thyroid tumors. TCRdb called clones again from the PCR reads with MiXCR. The table shows around 13,000 clones, with 9.5% to 13% occurring only once. Patients had received no treatment of any kind before thyroid surgery. Sequenced: blood. The receptor source for this set is a female donor with papillary thyroid cancer or a benign thyroid nodule (not recorded which). Some clones in this sample may be carry-over from other donors' samples.

This clone was counted at least ten times. V and J are TRBV5-4 and TRBJ2-5; D may be TRBD1 (6 bases). The length of the CDR3 is 13 residues. V was pared by 3 bases and J by 2 bases, with 8 bases between. Germline CDR1 SGHNT, CDR2 YYREEE (reference sequence). The CDR3 bases are TGTGCCAGCAGCTCTGGACAGCAAGAGACCCAGTACTTC. Residues: CASSSGQQETQYF. Looking up the rest from reference TRBV5-4 and TRBJ2-5 gives the full variable domain: ETGVTQSPTHLIKTRGQQVTLRCSSQSGHNTVSWYQQALGQGPQFIFQYYREEENGRGNFPPRFSGLQFPNYSSELNVNALELDDSALYLCASSSGQQETQYFGPGTRLLVL.

This clone occurred a few times. A read error may be the cause here, since a much bigger clone is one base away. The chain employs TRBV30 and TRBJ2-5; 7 bases map to TRBD1. CDR1 GTSNPN and CDR2 SVGIG come from the germline V gene (reference sequence). V lost 6 bases to trimming and J lost 0 bases; unmatched junction nucleotides: 10. The CDR3 sequence is 15 residues long. The CDR3 sequence is CACFGTEKYQETQYF. In DNA, the CDR3 is TGTGCCTGTTTTGGGACAGAAAAGTACCAAGAGACCCAGTACTTC.

CDR3 amino acids: CASSFSTVPGTCNQPQHF. The DNA of the CDR3 is TGTGCCAGCAGCTTTAGTACCGTTCCGGGCACCTGCAATCAGCCCCAGCATTTT. The gene calls are TRBV27 and TRBJ1-5, with unresolved D. This CDR3 has 18 amino acids. Germline-derived CDR1 and CDR2 are MNHEY and SMNVEV (reference sequence). V was pared by 6 bases and J by 2 bases, with 23 bases between.

V usage is TRBV5-1 and J usage is TRBJ2-7; 9 bases fit TRBD1. The CDR3 runs 13 residues. The ends lost 4 bases at V and 5 bases at J; junction bases unmatched: 4. Per germline, CDR1 SGHRS and CDR2 YFSETQ. In nucleotides, the CDR3 is TGCGCCAGCAGCACCGGGACAGGGAACGAGCAGTACTTC. It translates to CASSTGTGNEQYF.

On this clone itself: A junction boundary mismatches the germline segment, possibly from a read error. This rearrangement joins TRBV27 to TRBJ2-7; D perhaps matches TRBD2 (5 bases). This CDR3 has 14 residues. Germline V gives CDR1 MNHEY, CDR2 SMNVEV (reference sequence). The CDR3 spells CSSSLKGGRYEQYF. In nucleotides, the CDR3 is TGTTCCAGCAGTTTAAAAGGAGGACGCTACGAGCAGTACTTC.

This clone was recorded many times. CDR3 residues: CASSLMAGHYTGELFF. The CDR3 coding sequence is TGTGCCAGCAGCCTGATGGCCGGACACTACACCGGGGAGCTGTTTTTT. The V and J genes are TRBV27 and TRBJ2-2; D may be TRBD1 (5 bases). The CDR3 spans 16 residues. The germline V gene encodes CDR1 MNHEY and CDR2 SMNVEV (reference sequence). V was shortened by 6 bases and J by 3 bases, with 17 bases between the two germline ends.

This clone was observed at least ten times. This sequence joins TRBV6-1 and TRBJ1-1; D unresolved. This CDR3 region has 14 residues. V lost 6 bases, J lost 4 bases, and 15 bases lay in between. Germline V gene lookup returns CDR1 MNHNS and CDR2 SASEGT. CDR3 DNA sequence: TGTGCCAGCAGGCCGGGTCGAGCTAGCACTGAAGCTTTCTTT. This codes for CASRPGRASTEAFF.

This clone was picked up many times. The chain is built from TRBV13 and TRBJ2-3; maybe TRBD2 (5 bases). The CDR3 consists of 15 residues. The germline V gene has CDR1 PRHDT and CDR2 FYEKMQ (reference sequence). Trimming left V 5 bases short and J 3 bases short, with 15 bases between. CDR3 in amino acids: CASSQQAGETDTQYF. CDR3 nucleotide sequence: TGTGCCAGCAGCCAGCAGGCCGGGGAGACAGATACGCAGTATTTT.

This clone appeared many times. V usage is TRBV5-1 and J usage is TRBJ2-4; 12 bases align to TRBD1. Germline V gives CDR1 SGHRS, CDR2 YFSETQ. Unmatched junction bases numbered 9, after V lost 5 bases and J lost 6 bases. This CDR3 has 16 amino acids. The CDR3 loop is CASSPGQGALGNIQYF. The CDR3 bases are TGCGCCAGCAGTCCGGGACAGGGGGCTTTAGGAAACATTCAGTACTTC.

This clone occurred many times. This sequence joins TRBV9 and TRBJ2-1; tentative D call: TRBD1 (5 bases). Germline V gene data show CDR1 as SGDLS and CDR2 as YYNGEE. Trimming pared 6 bases from V and 8 bases from J, leaving 15 bases between. This CDR3 contains 13 residues. CDR3 nucleotide sequence: TGTGCCAGCAAGCCCAGGGATTGGGATGAGCAGTTCTTC. It yields the protein CASKPRDWDEQFF.

Many counts were recorded for this clone. The chain recombines TRBV7-2 with TRBJ1-1; D might be TRBD1 (6 bases). Germline values: CDR1 SGHTA, CDR2 FQGNSA. This CDR3 has 17 amino acids. The ends were cut back, 7 bases at V and 6 bases at J, with 27 bases in the middle. The DNA of the CDR3 is TGTGCCAGCATTCTCCTAGGAGGGGGAACAGGGAGGCCTGAAGCTTTCTTT. Encoded protein: CASILLGGGTGRPEAFF.

In DNA, the CDR3 is TGTGCCAGCAGCTTAGTTAGCGGGAGCGGGTACGAGCAGTACTTC. Translated: CASSLVSGSGYEQYF. This chain uses TRBV7-2 with TRBJ2-7; 9 bases are shared with TRBD2. Germline assignment: CDR1 SGHTA and CDR2 FQGNSA. Trimming took 1 base from V and 4 from J; bases not matched to a gene: 5. CDR3 length equals 15 residues.

This clone showed up many times. CDR3 loop: CASSQDLAGEGNEQFF. CDR3 nucleotides: TGTGCCAGCAGCCAAGATCTGGCGGGAGAGGGGAATGAGCAGTTCTTC. J is TRBJ2-1 and V is TRBV3-1, with 7 bases identical to TRBD2. This CDR3 spans 16 amino acids. J lost 7 bases, V lost 0 bases, and 9 bases had no gene match. Germline lookup yields CDR1 LGHDT and CDR2 YNNKEL (reference sequence).

This clone was recorded at least ten times. The chain joins TRBV28 to TRBJ2-3; 8 nucleotides agree with TRBD2. The germline gives CDR1 MDHEN, CDR2 SYDVKM. The V gene end was trimmed by 3 bases and the J gene end by 0 bases; junction bases not matched to a gene: 5. This CDR3 is 16 amino acids long. The CDR3 region has the DNA TGTGCCAGCAGTTTTCCGCGGGGGGCTAGCACAGATACGCAGTATTTT. Translated, it gives CASSFPRGASTDTQYF.

This clone was counted between two and nine times. The chain uses TRBV18 and TRBJ2-5, with D tentatively TRBD2 (5 bases). The CDR3 is 14 residues long. Germline V gene lookup returns CDR1 KGHSH and CDR2 LQKENI. The ends were cut back, 2 bases at V and 1 base at J, with 8 bases in the middle. The CDR3: CASSPGSGQETQYF. The CDR3 DNA reads TGTGCCAGCTCACCAGGGAGTGGCCAAGAGACCCAGTACTTC.

This clone is deemed medium-sized. This rearrangement joins TRBV28 to TRBJ1-5; a possible D gene is TRBD1 (6 bases). The CDR3 length is 17 residues. Trimming removed 2 bases from V and 2 bases from J, with 16 bases in between. CDR1 and CDR2 from the germline V gene are MDHEN and SYDVKM. CDR3 sequence (DNA): TGTGCCAGCAGTTTAACAGGGTACTGGTTTGGCAATCAGCCCCAGCATTTT. It yields the protein CASSLTGYWFGNQPQHF.

This clone has at least ten counts. The chain joins TRBV25-1 to TRBJ2-3; D is unresolved. Trimming cost V 4 bases and J 3 bases, with 8 bases left between them. Germline V gives CDR1 MGHDK, CDR2 SYGVNS. CDR3 length: 13 residues. The CDR3 spells CASSVLETDTQYF. The CDR3, as DNA: TGTGCCAGCAGTGTCCTAGAAACAGATACGCAGTATTTT.

There are a few counts of this clone. A much bigger clone sits one base away, suggesting this may be a read error. This rearrangement joins TRBV14 to TRBJ2-2; D uncertain. Germline values: CDR1 SGHDN, CDR2 FVKESK. The CDR3 loop spans 14 amino acids. The V gene lost 3 bases and the J gene lost 6 bases, with 11 bases spanning the gap. CDR3 sequence reads: CASSQDGAPGELFF. CDR3 in DNA: TGTGCCAGCAGCCAGGACGGTGCTCCCGGGGAGCTGTTTTTT. Full variable domain (outside the CDR3, taken from reference TRBV14 and TRBJ2-2): EAGVTQFPSHSVIEKGQTVTLRCDPISGHDNLYWYRRVMGKEIKFLLHFVKESKQDESGMPNNRFLAERTGGTYSTLKVQPAELEDSGVYFCASSQDGAPGELFFGEGSRLTVL.

This clone was seen ten or more times. This rearrangement joins TRBV4-2 to TRBJ2-6; no clear D. CDR3 length: 16 residues. Germline V gene data show CDR1 as LGHNA and CDR2 as YNFKEQ. The V end lost 0 bases, the J end lost 0 bases, and 6 bases lay between the germline ends. CDR3: CASSQESGSGANVLTF. For the CDR3, the DNA is TGTGCCAGCAGCCAAGAGTCGGGCTCTGGGGCCAACGTCCTGACTTTC.

This clone appeared many times. The rearrangement uses TRBV6-1 and TRBJ1-5; perhaps TRBD1 as D (5 bases). The ends were cut back, 6 bases at V and 1 base at J, with 13 bases in the middle. The CDR3 spans 15 residues. Germline V CDR1 and CDR2: MNHNS, SASEGT. CDR3 protein: CASRSGRLSNQPQHF. The CDR3 DNA reads as TGTGCCAGCAGGTCAGGGCGTTTGAGCAATCAGCCCCAGCATTTT.

This clone has a count of ten or more. V usage is TRBV19 and J usage is TRBJ1-2; D remains ambiguous. CDR3 length equals 12 residues. Trimming removed 6 bases at V and 1 base at J, with 6 bases between. The V gene's germline CDR1 is LNHDA and CDR2 SQIVND (reference sequence). This CDR3 is CASRGFNYGYTF. The DNA for the CDR3 is TGTGCCAGTAGGGGTTTTAACTATGGCTACACCTTC. Supplemented by reference TRBV19 and TRBJ1-2, the full variable domain reads DGGITQSPKYLFRKEGQNVTLSCEQNLNHDAMYWYRQDPGQGLRLIYYSQIVNDFQKGDIAEGYSVSREKKESFPLTVTSAQKNPTAFYLCASRGFNYGYTFGSGTRLTVV.

The sample holds many counts of this clone. The V call is TRBV2, the J call TRBJ2-2, with D tentatively TRBD2 (6 bases). Germline V CDR1 and CDR2: SNHLY, FYNNEI. The CDR3 consists of 13 residues. V was clipped by 9 bases and J by 5 bases, with 13 bases between them. The CDR3 protein is CASTTSPTGELFF. The DNA of the CDR3 is TGTGCCAGTACGACTAGTCCGACCGGGGAGCTGTTTTTT.

This clone was recorded many times. The chain joins TRBV2 to TRBJ2-3, with TRBD2 matching over 7 bases. From germline, CDR1 is SNHLY and CDR2 FYNNEI. The CDR3 is 18 residues long. V dropped 7 bases and J dropped 0; count of bases not matched to a gene: 16. The CDR3 DNA is TGTGCCAGCAACCCCAAAGGGGCTAGCGGTGCTAGCACAGATACGCAGTATTTT. Protein sequence: CASNPKGASGASTDTQYF.

This clone was found many times. V and J are TRBV19 and TRBJ2-3, with 10 bases lining up with TRBD2. This CDR3 is 15 amino acids long. Per germline, CDR1 LNHDA and CDR2 SQIVND (reference sequence). The V gene end was trimmed by 3 bases and the J gene end by 1 base; junction bases not matched to a gene: 1. The CDR3 region is CASSITSGGTDTQYF. Here the CDR3 DNA reads TGTGCCAGTAGTATCACTAGCGGGGGCACAGATACGCAGTATTTT.

The table lists this clone with many counts. The CDR3 DNA reads as TGTGCCATCAGTGAGTCATGGGGCGAGTCAGATACGCAGTATTTT. This sequence encodes CAISESWGESDTQYF. V usage is TRBV10-3 and J usage is TRBJ2-3; D may be TRBD1 (5 bases). Germline lookup yields CDR1 ENHRY and CDR2 SYGVKD. The V end was cut by 0 bases, the J end by 4 bases, with 11 bases between. CDR3 length equals 15 residues.